These 29 T cell receptor beta chains came from one sample sequenced in a study of CD8 T cells in ankylosing spondylitis. Via MiXCR, TCRdb re-called the 5' RACE reads, giving one row per CDR3 protein. The data hold about 150,000 distinct CDR3 sequences, with more than 40% observed a single time. The sequencing input was synovial fluid, either unsorted or a sorted T cell fraction (not recorded which). Receptor source: a male donor with ankylosing spondylitis.

V and J are TRBV20-1 and TRBJ2-7; 12 nucleotides agree with TRBD2. This CDR3 has 18 amino acids. Germline assignment: CDR1 DFQATT and CDR2 SNEGSKA (reference sequence). With 5 bases clipped from V and 0 bases from J, the junction kept 14 bases outside the gene matches. The chain's CDR3 is CSAPRLAGEGALSYEQYF. CDR3 nucleotide sequence: TGCAGTGCTCCTCGACTAGCGGGAGAGGGGGCCCTCTCCTACGAGCAGTACTTC.

There are a few counts of this clonotype. CDR3 protein: CASSLGTPSYEQYF. DNA of the CDR3: TGTGCCAGCAGTTTAGGGACTCCCTCCTACGAGCAGTACTTC. The chain links TRBV12-3 or TRBV12-4 to TRBJ2-7; D is perhaps TRBD2 (5 bases). V was trimmed by 1 base and J by 0 bases, leaving 7 bases between them. The CDR3 has 14 amino acids.

The V and J genes are TRBV6-5 and TRBJ2-7, with a possible D match to TRBD1 (5 bases). The length of the CDR3 is 13 residues. Trimming cost V 2 bases and J 0 bases, with 5 bases left between them. Per germline, CDR1 MNHEY and CDR2 SVGAGI. The CDR3 nucleotides are TGTGCCAGCAGTTACGGGGCCTCCTACGAGCAGTACTTC. Residues: CASSYGASYEQYF.

This clonotype was observed a handful of times. The V and J genes are TRBV6-1 and TRBJ1-5, with D hard to call. V was clipped by 0 bases and J by 4 bases, with 7 bases between them. CDR1 and CDR2 from the germline V gene are MNHNS and SASEGT. CDR3 length equals 14 residues. CDR3 nucleotide sequence: TGTGCCAGCAGTGAAGCTGCCGAAAATCAGCCCCAGCATTTT. This gives the protein CASSEAAENQPQHF.

This clonotype was observed many times. The genes are TRBV7-9 and TRBJ1-1; 7 positions agree with TRBD1. The CDR3 has 13 amino acids. Unmatched junction bases numbered 1, after V lost 1 base and J lost 5 bases. Per germline, CDR1 SEHNR and CDR2 FQNEAQ (reference sequence). The CDR3 spells CASSLVGQTEAFF. The DNA of the CDR3 is TGTGCCAGCAGCTTAGTGGGACAGACTGAAGCTTTCTTT.

The chain joins TRBV6-2 or TRBV6-3 to TRBJ2-1; D perhaps matches TRBD2 (5 bases). The V gene's germline CDR1 is MNHEY and CDR2 SVGEGT. This CDR3 contains 14 residues. V lost 1 base to trimming and J lost 7 bases, with 11 bases between them. In DNA, the CDR3 is TGTGCCAGCAGTTACTGGGGTCCGGGGAATGAGCAGTTCTTC. Its translation is CASSYWGPGNEQFF.

This clonotype was detected once. The rearrangement links TRBV10-2 to TRBJ2-1; 8 bases match TRBD2. This CDR3 has 19 amino acids. V gave up 0 bases and J gave up 1 base; unmatched junction bases: 11. Germline lookup yields CDR1 WSHSY and CDR2 SAAADI. CDR3 in DNA: TGCGCCAGCAGTGAGTCGACTCTGGCTAGCGGGCCTTCCTACAATGAGCAGTTCTTC. Its protein is CASSESTLASGPSYNEQFF.

The genes are TRBV4-3 and TRBJ2-3; 8 bases align to TRBD1. CDR1 and CDR2 (germline): LGHNA, YSLEER. CDR3 length equals 16 residues. V lost 0 bases and J lost 5; bases outside the gene matches: 7. The CDR3 spells CASSQDLGQGVDTQYF. The CDR3 region has the DNA TGCGCCAGCAGCCAAGATCTAGGACAGGGTGTAGATACGCAGTATTTT.

There are many counts of this clonotype. The gene calls are TRBV7-9 and TRBJ2-1; D uncertain. Germline V lookup: CDR1 SEHNR, CDR2 FQNEAQ (reference sequence). Trimming stripped 3 bases from V and 0 bases from J, with 12 bases between. CDR3 size: 16 residues. The CDR3 protein is CASSFRARSSYNEQFF. As DNA, the CDR3 is TGTGCCAGCAGCTTTCGAGCCAGGAGCTCCTACAATGAGCAGTTCTTC.

The chain is built from TRBV12-3 or TRBV12-4 and TRBJ2-1; unclear D gene. The CDR3 length is 12 residues. V was pared by 5 bases and J by 7 bases, with 9 bases between. The CDR3 protein is CASSDTRNEQFF. The DNA of the CDR3 is TGTGCCAGCAGTGACACAAGGAATGAGCAGTTCTTC.

The V call is TRBV10-3, the J call TRBJ2-5; D gene ambiguous. The V end lost 4 bases, the J end lost 2 bases, and 8 bases lay between the germline ends. Per the germline V gene, CDR1 is ENHRY and CDR2 is SYGVKD. The length of the CDR3 is 13 residues. The CDR3 DNA sequence: TGTGCCATCAGTGGAAAAGGACAAGAGACCCAGTACTTC. Translated: CAISGKGQETQYF.

This clonotype was seen at least ten times. V is TRBV30 and J is TRBJ1-5; 8 bases align to TRBD1. Germline CDR1 is GTSNPN and CDR2 is SVGIG (reference sequence). The V segment lost 4 bases and the J segment 6 bases; nucleotides outside the gene matches: 8. This CDR3 is 14 amino acids long. The CDR3 sequence: CAWNAGGAGQPQHF. In DNA form, the CDR3 reads TGTGCCTGGAATGCAGGGGGCGCGGGTCAGCCCCAGCATTTT.

This clonotype was found a few times. This chain joins TRBV19 and TRBJ2-7; TRBD2 matches at 8 bases. The germline gives CDR1 LNHDA, CDR2 SQIVND (reference sequence). V was pared by 2 bases and J by 2 bases, with 8 bases of the junction left unmatched. This CDR3 is built from 16 residues. The CDR3 reads CASSIREGDGTYEQYF. CDR3 nucleotides: TGTGCCAGTAGTATACGGGAGGGGGACGGTACCTACGAGCAGTACTTC.

The V gene is TRBV5-1, the J gene TRBJ2-2, with unresolved D. V lost 0 bases and J 5 bases, leaving 8 bases between the germline ends. This CDR3 contains 14 residues. Germline V gene data show CDR1 as SGHRS and CDR2 as YFSETQ. The CDR3 loop reads CASSLELLTGELFF. The CDR3 nucleotides read TGCGCCAGCAGCTTGGAACTGCTAACCGGGGAGCTGTTTTTT. The whole variable domain, remainder taken from reference TRBV5-1 and TRBJ2-2, is KAGVTQTPRYLIKTRGQQVTLSCSPISGHRSVSWYQQTPGQGLQFLFEYFSETQRNKGNFPGRFSGRQFSNSRSEMNVSTLELGDSALYLCASSLELLTGELFFGEGSRLTVL.

This clonotype was observed a handful of times. The chain uses TRBV7-6 and TRBJ1-4; 7 nucleotides line up with TRBD1. The CDR3 is 15 amino acids. Germline V gene sequence: CDR1 SGHVS, CDR2 FNYEAQ. With V trimmed by 2 bases and J by 8 bases, 8 bases remained unmatched. CDR3 coding DNA: TGTGCCAGCAGCTTAAACGACAGGGACGGGGAAAAACTGTTTTTT. Translated: CASSLNDRDGEKLFF.

V and J are TRBV5-5 and TRBJ2-7, with unresolved D. The CDR3 is 14 amino acids. V was trimmed by 0 bases and J by 0 bases, leaving 7 bases between them. Germline V gives CDR1 SGHKS, CDR2 YYEKEE (reference sequence). The CDR3 spells CASSLGPPSYEQYF. Written as DNA, the CDR3 is TGTGCCAGCAGCTTGGGCCCTCCCTCCTACGAGCAGTACTTC.

The chain recombines TRBV7-9 with TRBJ2-1, with D tentatively TRBD1 (6 bases). Germline CDR1 reads SEHNR; CDR2 reads FQNEAQ (reference sequence). Trimming shortened V by 5 bases and J by 4 bases, and 12 bases separated the two germline ends. The CDR3 covers 14 residues. CDR3 region: CASSPPGTYNEQFF. The CDR3 nucleotides read TGTGCCAGCAGCCCCCCCGGGACATACAATGAGCAGTTCTTC.

The chain joins TRBV18 to TRBJ1-1; possibly TRBD1 for D (6 bases). CDR3 length equals 16 residues. V was pared by 1 base and J by 4 bases, with 16 bases between. Looked up from germline, CDR1 is KGHSH and CDR2 is LQKENI. The CDR3 is CASSPRTAPWGTEAFF. The CDR3 DNA reads as TGTGCCAGCTCACCACGGACAGCACCTTGGGGCACTGAAGCTTTCTTT.

The J gene is TRBJ2-3, the V gene TRBV4-1; perhaps TRBD2 as D (5 bases). Germline lookup yields CDR1 MGHRA and CDR2 YSYEKL. V was cut by 3 bases and J by 7 bases, with 17 bases left in between. The CDR3 runs to 15 residues. The CDR3 sequence: CASSHGGRGGNTQYF. CDR3 bases: TGCGCCAGCAGCCACGGAGGCAGAGGAGGAAATACGCAGTATTTT.

The J gene is TRBJ2-5, the V gene TRBV12-3 or TRBV12-4; D could derive from TRBD1 or TRBD2 (5 bases each). The CDR3 sequence is 14 residues long. The V and J ends lost 7 bases and 3 bases respectively, with 15 bases between them. The CDR3 sequence: CASTGHPGKETQYF. For the CDR3, the DNA is TGTGCCAGCACCGGACACCCGGGGAAAGAGACCCAGTACTTC.

This clonotype was observed a handful of times. The chain links TRBV4-2 to TRBJ2-1; maybe TRBD2 (6 bases). Germline V gene data show CDR1 as LGHNA and CDR2 as YNFKEQ. Deletions cut 5 bases from V and 3 bases from J, with 14 bases between. The CDR3 is made up of 15 amino acids. The CDR3 DNA sequence: TGTGCCAGCAGCTCTGACACGGGGGACTACAATGAGCAGTTCTTC. It is translated as CASSSDTGDYNEQFF.

This chain uses TRBV11-1 with TRBJ2-5, with D possibly matching TRBD1 (6 bases). With 5 bases removed from V and 5 bases from J, the gap between germline ends came to 27 bases. The CDR3 totals 18 residues. CDR1 and CDR2 (germline): SGHAT, FQDESV (reference sequence). DNA for the CDR3: TGTGCCAGCAGCCTTCCTTTCAGGGGAATGATCGACTGGGAGACCCAGTACTTC. This translates into CASSLPFRGMIDWETQYF.

Only a few counts were recorded for this clonotype. V is TRBV27 and J is TRBJ2-2; the D is unclear. V lost 6 bases and J lost 5, with 13 bases in between. The CDR3 loop spans 14 amino acids. Germline assignment: CDR1 MNHEY and CDR2 SMNVEV (reference sequence). The CDR3 sequence is CASRGSLSTGELFF. The DNA of the CDR3 is TGTGCCAGCAGGGGTAGCCTCAGTACCGGGGAGCTGTTTTTT.

This clonotype was detected many times. The chain carries TRBV12-3 or TRBV12-4 and TRBJ1-2, with 11 bases aligning to TRBD1. V was clipped by 4 bases and J by 2 bases; unmatched bases: 3. The CDR3 sequence is 15 residues long. DNA for the CDR3: TGTGCCAGCAGTTCATGGGACAGGGGGAACTATGGCTACACCTTC. Translation: CASSSWDRGNYGYTF.

The V and J genes are TRBV5-5 and TRBJ2-2; 7 bases map to TRBD1. This CDR3 spans 15 amino acids. Germline CDR1 reads SGHKS; CDR2 reads YYEKEE (reference sequence). Trimming took 1 base from V and 3 from J; bases not matched to a gene: 3. The CDR3 bases are TGTGCCAGCAGCTTGAGGGACAGATACACCGGGGAGCTGTTTTTT. Amino acids: CASSLRDRYTGELFF.

This clonotype was counted between two and nine times. The chain couples TRBV6-2 or TRBV6-3 to TRBJ2-7, with D possibly being TRBD2 (6 bases). Germline V gene sequence: CDR1 MNHEY, CDR2 SVGEGT. This CDR3 contains 13 residues. V lost 0 bases and J lost 4, with 7 bases in between. CDR3 sequence reads: CASSYSEGYEQYF. CDR3 bases: TGTGCCAGCAGTTACTCGGAGGGGTACGAGCAGTACTTC.

The genes are TRBV6-1 and TRBJ1-2; perhaps TRBD1 as D (6 bases). This CDR3 spans 15 amino acids. V was trimmed by 5 bases and J by 3 bases, leaving 16 bases between them. Per germline, CDR1 MNHNS and CDR2 SASEGT. CDR3 sequence (DNA): TGTGCCAGCAGTCGGTCGACAGGATCTGACTATGGCTACACCTTC. Translating gives CASSRSTGSDYGYTF.

This chain joins TRBV28 and TRBJ2-1; TRBD2 aligns across 12 bases. V trimming: 6 bases; J trimming: 4 bases; junction bases outside the gene matches: 16. Germline V gene lookup returns CDR1 MDHEN and CDR2 SYDVKM. The CDR3 has 19 amino acids. CDR3 in amino acids: CASSLLLAGGWEVYNEQFF. The CDR3 bases are TGTGCCAGCAGCCTCCTACTAGCGGGAGGATGGGAAGTTTACAATGAGCAGTTCTTC.

The rearrangement uses TRBV9 and TRBJ1-6; D ambiguous. There are 16 residues in the CDR3. Germline-derived CDR1 and CDR2 are SGDLS and YYNGEE. Trimming stripped 0 bases from V and 9 bases from J, with 16 bases between. Written as DNA, the CDR3 is TGTGCCAGCAGCGTAGTTCCCTCCGCGGTCGGTTCACCCCTCCACTTT. It codes for CASSVVPSAVGSPLHF.